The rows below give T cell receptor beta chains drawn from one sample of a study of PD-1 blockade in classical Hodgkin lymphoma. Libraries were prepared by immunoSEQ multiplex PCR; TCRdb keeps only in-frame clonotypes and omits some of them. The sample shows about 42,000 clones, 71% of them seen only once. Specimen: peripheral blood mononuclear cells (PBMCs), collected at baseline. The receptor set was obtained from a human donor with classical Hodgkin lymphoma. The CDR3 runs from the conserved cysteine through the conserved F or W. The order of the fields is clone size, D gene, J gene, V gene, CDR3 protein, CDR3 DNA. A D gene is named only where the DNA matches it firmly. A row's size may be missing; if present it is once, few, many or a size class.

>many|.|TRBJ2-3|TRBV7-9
CASSSYGSTDTQYF
TGTGCCAGCAGCTCCTACGGGAGCACAGATACGCAGTATTTT
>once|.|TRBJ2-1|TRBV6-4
CASSAFENYNEQFF
TGTGCCAGCAGTGCTTTTGAGAACTACAATGAGCAGTTCTTC
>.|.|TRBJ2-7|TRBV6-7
CASSYPNVRGKSSYEQYF
TGTGCCAGCAGTTACCCGAATGTGCGCGGGAAAAGCTCCTACGAGCAGTACTTC
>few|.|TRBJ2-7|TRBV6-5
CASSYSVTGSQGQYF
TGTGCCAGCAGTTACTCGGTAACAGGCAGTCAGGGGCAGTACTTC
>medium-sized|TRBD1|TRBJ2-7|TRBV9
CASSPRGGQQYEQYF
TGTGCCAGCAGCCCCCGAGGGGGACAGCAATACGAGCAGTACTTC
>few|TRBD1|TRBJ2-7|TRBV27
CASSLYGTVTYEQYF
TGTGCCAGCAGTTTGTACGGGACAGTGACCTACGAGCAGTACTTC
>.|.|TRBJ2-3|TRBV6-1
CASRELLGTDTQYF
TGTGCCAGCCGAGAACTGCTAGGCACAGATACGCAGTATTTT
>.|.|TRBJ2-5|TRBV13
CASSPVGDQETQYF
TGTGCCAGCAGCCCAGTCGGGGATCAAGAGACCCAGTACTTC
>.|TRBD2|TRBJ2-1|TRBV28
CASTQWASGANEQFF
TGTGCCAGCACTCAGTGGGCTAGCGGGGCTAATGAGCAGTTCTTC
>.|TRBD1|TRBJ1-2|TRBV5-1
CASSLALQGAFGYTF
TGCGCCAGCAGCTTGGCCCTACAGGGGGCGTTTGGCTACACCTTC
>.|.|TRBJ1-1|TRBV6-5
CASSYSSGWGNTEAFF
TGTGCCAGCAGTTACTCCTCAGGGTGGGGAAACACTGAAGCTTTCTTT
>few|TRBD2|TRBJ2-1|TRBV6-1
CASTISSGTYNEQFF
TGTGCCAGCACCATAAGTAGCGGGACCTACAATGAGCAGTTCTTC
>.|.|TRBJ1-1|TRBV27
CASSLFQTVNTEAFF
TGTGCCAGCAGTTTATTCCAGACAGTGAACACTGAAGCTTTCTTT
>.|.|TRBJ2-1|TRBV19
CASSSSTHNEQFF
TGTGCCAGTAGTTCCTCGACCCACAATGAGCAGTTCTTC